The 4 T cell receptor beta chains below come from one sample, sequenced in a study of prognosis after radiotherapy for stage I lung cancer. CDR3 of TCR beta was amplified from genomic DNA via a two-round multiplex PCR. Primers (each specific to one TRBV or TRBJ gene) were used in first-round PCR. TCRdb recomputed calls from the multiplex PCR reads with MiXCR, one row per CDR3 protein. The sample lists 20,000 to 25,000 distinct CDR3 sequences; more than 35% were seen once. The material was PBMCs, obtained before or after stereotactic body radiation therapy (not recorded which). The source is a donor aged 50 or older with non-small cell lung cancer.

This clonotype is medium-sized within its sample. The rearrangement links TRBV5-5 to TRBJ1-1; 8 positions match TRBD1. Germline V gene lookup returns CDR1 SGHKS and CDR2 YYEKEE (reference sequence). Trimming cost V 0 bases and J 11 bases; bases outside gene matches: 0. The CDR3 extends over 11 amino acids. This chain's CDR3 is CASSLGTGAFF. In DNA form, the CDR3 reads TGTGCCAGCAGCTTGGGGACAGGGGCTTTCTTT.

The table lists this clonotype with a few counts. The chain has TRBV2 and TRBJ2-1; 11 nucleotides line up with TRBD2. The V segment lost 7 bases and the J segment 4 bases; nucleotides outside the gene matches: 9. The CDR3 is 16 amino acids. In germline, CDR1 is SNHLY, CDR2 FYNNEI. The CDR3 here is CASTEGLAGGYNEQFF. Written as DNA, the CDR3 is TGTGCCAGCACCGAAGGACTAGCGGGCGGGTACAATGAGCAGTTCTTC.

A few counts support this clonotype. J is TRBJ1-1 and V is TRBV4-1; 7 bases are shared with TRBD1. The CDR3 runs to 18 residues. Germline trimming cut 0 bases from V and 3 bases from J; bases unmatched to any gene: 13. Germline-derived CDR1 and CDR2 are MGHRA and YSYEKL. CDR3 sequence reads: CASSQDGPRGIFDTEAFF. CDR3 sequence (DNA): TGCGCCAGCAGCCAAGATGGTCCCAGGGGGATTTTCGACACTGAAGCTTTCTTT.

The J gene is TRBJ2-3, the V gene TRBV20-1, with D possibly being TRBD1 or TRBD2 (5 bases each). With 8 bases removed from V and 4 bases from J, the gap between germline ends came to 10 bases. Germline V gene data show CDR1 as DFQATT and CDR2 as SNEGSKA (reference sequence). The CDR3 is 11 residues long. In DNA form, the CDR3 reads TGCAGTTCTGTGGGGGCAGATACGCAGTATTTT. This gives the protein CSSVGADTQYF.